Below, one T cell receptor beta chain is given with its context. The antigen is unknown. The source of the sample is a study of shared clonotypes between healthy human individuals. Some clones are missing from TCRdb's copy, which holds only in-frame ones; the method was immunoSEQ multiplex PCR. The sample gives about 690,000 clones, about nine tenths of which show up once; 30% to 35% is in the top ten. Study-level results: It was observed that roughly 5.4% of naive CD4 clonotypes were shared across several donors. Richness estimates generally favored naive over memory subsets.

Germline V gene lookup returns CDR1 LNHNV and CDR2 YYDKDF (reference sequence). The CDR3 is made up of 15 amino acids. Trimming took off 3 bases at V and 5 bases at J, with 16 bases between the two ends. The sequencing sample was made of memory CD8+ T cells from PBMCs. Documented subset: CD45RO+ cells pooled with CCR7-negative TemRA cells. This clonotype originated in a man younger than 35 in good health. Some clones in this sample may be carry-over from other donors' samples. The chain links TRBV15 to TRBJ2-5, with TRBD1 as a possible D gene (5 bases). The CDR3 DNA sequence: TGTGCCACCAGCAGTTCGCGAGACAGCGTCGAGACCCAGTACTTC. Protein: CATSSSRDSVETQYF.